This T cell receptor beta chain appears in the sequencing data of a study of metastatic and nonmetastatic thyroid tumors. As for the study in general: The authors compared repertoires across blood and tumor or nodule tissue from malignant and benign thyroid patients.

As processed by the authors: To classify distant metastasis in papillary thyroid cancer, a model was built from CDR3 differences across clinicopathological groups. TCRdb re-clonotyped the PCR reads via MiXCR. Here the V and J calls rest on TCRdb's processing, not on the authors' analysis. This table has around 8,000 clones, under 35% appearing once. Every patient was untreated before thyroid surgery. V lost 0 bases, J lost 10 bases, and 10 bases lay in between. From germline, CDR1 is LNHNV and CDR2 YYDKDF (reference sequence). The CDR3 runs 14 residues. The sequenced sample was tumor tissue. The rearrangement joins TRBV15 to TRBJ1-6, with D hard to call. This clonotype was sampled from a male donor with papillary thyroid cancer or a benign thyroid nodule (not recorded which). Some clones in this sample may be carry-over from other donors' samples. DNA for the CDR3: TGTGCCACCAGCAGAGAAGTTCTTAGATCACCCCTCCACTTT. Protein sequence: CATSREVLRSPLHF.